Below, 13 T cell receptor beta chains from the same sample are listed, as sequenced in a study of blood T cell repertoires in COVID-19. Only in-frame clones appear in the TCRdb table, and some are missing; sequencing was by immunoSEQ multiplex PCR. Of under 200,000 clones in the sample, roughly 83% were seen once. The sequencing sample was made of PBMCs or T cells enriched from blood (not recorded which). Receptors originate from a woman aged 60-70 years who had recovered from COVID-19.

With respect to this clone: An end of the junction does not agree with germline; a read error may underlie this. The rearrangement uses TRBV9 and TRBJ1-2; D is unresolved. CDR3 length: 12 amino acids. The germline V gene encodes CDR1 SGDLS and CDR2 YYNGEE. CDR3 bases: TGTGCCAGCAGCCGGGCGGGGTATGCCTACACCTTC. It encodes CASSRAGYAYTF.

The chain is built from TRBV7-8 and TRBJ2-1, with TRBD1 matching 7 bases. CDR3 length: 14 residues. Per germline, CDR1 SGHVS and CDR2 FQNEAQ. The V segment lost 5 bases and the J segment 3 bases; nucleotides outside the gene matches: 4. For the CDR3, the DNA is TGTGCCAGCAGCACTGGACAGGTCTACAATGAGCAGTTCTTC. It yields the protein CASSTGQVYNEQFF.

The gene calls are TRBV6-1 and TRBJ2-5; perhaps TRBD2 as D (6 bases). Trimming removed 8 bases at V and 8 bases at J, with 15 bases between. Germline V gives CDR1 MNHNS, CDR2 SASEGT. This CDR3 contains 12 residues. Written as DNA, the CDR3 is TGTGCCAGCGGGAGACTAGAAAATACCCAGTACTTC. Residues: CASGRLENTQYF.

The sample holds a few counts of this clone. The V and J genes are TRBV15 and TRBJ2-1; TRBD2 might be the D (7 bases). CDR3 size: 16 residues. Germline-derived CDR1 and CDR2 are LNHNV and YYDKDF (reference sequence). V was shortened by 0 bases and J by 6 bases, with 15 bases between the two germline ends. As DNA, the CDR3 is TGTGCCACCAGCAGAGATTGGGGGGGGGCCCGCAATGAGCAGTTCTTC. Protein: CATSRDWGGARNEQFF.

This sequence joins TRBV2 and TRBJ1-2; no clear D gene. V lost 4 bases to trimming and J lost 1 base, with 10 bases between them. The CDR3 consists of 14 residues. From germline, CDR1 is SNHLY and CDR2 FYNNEI. As DNA, the CDR3 is TGTGCCAGCAGTGTTAGGCAGGTTAACTATGGCTACACCTTC. Translating gives CASSVRQVNYGYTF.

This chain uses TRBV7-9 with TRBJ2-5; a possible D gene is TRBD1 (5 bases). The germline V and J ends were trimmed by 3 bases and 5 bases, with 13 bases remaining between them. Germline loops: CDR1 SEHNR, CDR2 FQNEAQ (reference sequence). The CDR3 extends over 14 amino acids. The CDR3 sequence: CASSFTQGGETQYF. CDR3 DNA sequence: TGTGCCAGCAGCTTTACCCAGGGTGGGGAGACCCAGTACTTC.

This clone was observed once. This chain joins TRBV12-3 or TRBV12-4 and TRBJ2-5; tentatively, D is TRBD2 (5 bases). The CDR3 sequence is 12 residues long. V was clipped by 1 base and J by 7 bases, with 7 bases between them. CDR3 sequence reads: CASSLVEGTQYF. CDR3 DNA: TGTGCCAGCAGTTTAGTAGAGGGGACCCAGTACTTC.

This clone was seen only once. The chain carries TRBV18 and TRBJ1-1; 7 positions match TRBD1. The CDR3 length is 13 residues. The trim removed 0 bases at V and 8 bases at J, leaving 3 bases unmatched. Germline assignment: CDR1 KGHSH and CDR2 LQKENI. The CDR3 DNA reads as TGTGCCAGCTCACCACCCGGGACAGTCGAAGCTTTCTTT. Translating gives CASSPPGTVEAFF.

This chain links TRBV19 with TRBJ1-4, with 8 bases that match TRBD1. The V segment lost 5 bases and the J segment 4 bases; nucleotides outside the gene matches: 3. Germline CDR1 reads LNHDA; CDR2 reads SQIVND (reference sequence). The CDR3 runs to 14 residues. CDR3 bases: TGTGCCAGTAGTCCGACAGGGGTTAATGAAAAACTGTTTTTT. Translating gives CASSPTGVNEKLFF.

Regarding this clone: Other DNA sequences in this specimen translate into the identical CDR3. The V gene is TRBV25-1, the J gene TRBJ2-3, with D perhaps TRBD1 (6 bases). The germline gives CDR1 MGHDK, CDR2 SYGVNS. The CDR3 covers 12 residues. Trimming shortened V by 5 bases and J by 3 bases, and 6 bases separated the two germline ends. CDR3: CASSRGTDTQYF. CDR3 nucleotides: TGTGCCAGCAGTAGGGGGACAGATACGCAGTATTTT.

The chain recombines TRBV5-1 with TRBJ1-1; TRBD1 aligns across 10 bases. V lost 4 bases to trimming and J lost 3 bases; unmatched junction nucleotides: 6. This CDR3 is 15 amino acids long. Germline V gives CDR1 SGHRS, CDR2 YFSETQ. CDR3 in DNA: TGCGCCAGCAGCAAGGGACAGGGGATTGACACTGAAGCTTTCTTT. Its protein product is CASSKGQGIDTEAFF.

The CDR3: CARNQRNSYEQYF. In DNA, the CDR3 is TGTGCCAGAAACCAGCGGAACTCCTACGAGCAGTACTTC. V usage is TRBV5-8 and J usage is TRBJ2-7; TRBD2 might be the D (5 bases). CDR1 and CDR2 (germline): SGHTS, YDEGEE. CDR3 length equals 13 residues. V lost 8 bases to trimming and J lost 0 bases, with 12 bases between them.

V and J are TRBV9 and TRBJ1-1; tentatively, D is TRBD1 (5 bases). Trimming removed 3 bases at V and 3 bases at J, with 12 bases between. From germline, CDR1 is SGDLS and CDR2 YYNGEE. This CDR3 has 14 residues. The CDR3 sequence is CASSALDSDTEAFF. CDR3 coding DNA: TGTGCCAGCAGCGCCCTTGACAGTGACACTGAAGCTTTCTTT.